These 24 T cell receptor beta chains share one sample of origin, sequenced in a study of T cells after yellow fever vaccination. A single record per CDR3 protein comes from TCRdb applying MiXCR to the 5' RACE reads. The sample includes a few hundred thousand distinct CDR3 sequences, roughly 8.4% of them seen just once. Specimen: PBMCs, collected about 49 days after the first yellow fever vaccination. These TCRs come from a man aged 18 to 29 who received the YFV17D yellow fever vaccine.

The CDR3 loop reads CASKGGFDEQFF. As DNA, the CDR3 is TGTGCCAGCAAAGGGGGCTTCGATGAGCAGTTCTTC. The chain is built from TRBV6-5 and TRBJ2-1, with 7 positions matching TRBD1. Germline V gene sequence: CDR1 MNHEY, CDR2 SVGAGI. Trimming removed 7 bases from V and 8 bases from J; junction bases left unmatched: 5. The CDR3 is 12 amino acids.

This chain uses TRBV27 with TRBJ2-7; no clear D gene. This CDR3 spans 13 amino acids. Germline values: CDR1 MNHEY, CDR2 SMNVEV (reference sequence). Between the trimmed V and J ends, which lost 6 bases and 1 base, there was a span of 10 bases. The CDR3 DNA reads TGTGCCAGCAGCTCTTACCATTCCTACGAGCAGTACTTC. This translates into CASSSYHSYEQYF.

The chain combines TRBV5-1 with TRBJ2-5; 9 bases match TRBD1. V lost 5 bases, J lost 2 bases, and 4 bases stayed unmatched. The CDR3 is made up of 14 amino acids. Germline V gives CDR1 SGHRS, CDR2 YFSETQ. DNA for the CDR3: TGCGCCAGCAGACCGACAGGGGGTCAAGAGACCCAGTACTTC. It codes for CASRPTGGQETQYF.

This chain's CDR3 is CASRGTGENIQYF. Written as DNA, the CDR3 is TGCGCCAGTAGGGGCACAGGGGAAAACATTCAGTACTTC. The chain combines TRBV5-1 with TRBJ2-4; 7 nucleotides match TRBD1. J gave up 5 bases and V 8 bases, and 7 bases lay outside the gene matches. This CDR3 comprises 13 residues. Per germline, CDR1 SGHRS and CDR2 YFSETQ.

The chain links TRBV7-8 to TRBJ1-4; 8 nucleotides agree with TRBD1. The CDR3 length is 19 residues. From germline, CDR1 is SGHVS and CDR2 FQNEAQ. V trimming: 5 bases; J trimming: 0 bases; junction bases outside the gene matches: 14. In nucleotides, the CDR3 is TGTGCCAGCAGCCAGGGGGCCCCCAGGGAATATGCAACTAATGAAAAACTGTTTTTT. It encodes CASSQGAPREYATNEKLFF.

In its sample, this clonotype was seen a few times. The chain joins TRBV20-1 to TRBJ2-3; 8 bases line up with TRBD2. V shed 0 bases and J 0 bases; nucleotides not matched to a gene: 11. The germline CDR1 and CDR2 sequences are DFQATT and SNEGSKA (reference sequence). There are 18 residues in the CDR3. CDR3 sequence (DNA): TGCAGTGCTAGAGATAAGCGGGGGAGGGATCTGAGCACAGATACGCAGTATTTT. The encoded protein is CSARDKRGRDLSTDTQYF.

This clonotype was recorded at least ten times. The rearrangement joins TRBV4-3 to TRBJ1-6; possibly TRBD1 for D (6 bases). The length of the CDR3 is 14 residues. The ends were cut back, 6 bases at V and 4 bases at J, with 10 bases in the middle. Germline V CDR1 and CDR2: LGHNA, YSLEER. CDR3 in DNA: TGCGCCAGCAGAGGGGGGCAGTATAATTCACCCCTCCACTTT. This codes for CASRGGQYNSPLHF.

The chain couples TRBV7-2 to TRBJ2-7; perhaps D is TRBD1 or TRBD2 (5 bases each). Germline lookup yields CDR1 SGHTA and CDR2 FQGNSA. Trimming pared 1 base from V and 6 bases from J, leaving 10 bases between. This CDR3 is built from 13 residues. The CDR3, as DNA: TGTGCCAGCAGCTTAGATATGGGGGTCGAGCAGTACGTC. Translating it yields CASSLDMGVEQYV.

The chain joins TRBV7-2 to TRBJ2-3, with no clear D. Germline V CDR1 and CDR2: SGHTA, FQGNSA. Trimming shortened V by 5 bases and J by 6 bases, and 15 bases separated the two germline ends. The CDR3 runs 14 residues. The CDR3 bases are TGTGCCAGCAGCACCAACCCAGGTCTGGATACGCAGTATTTT. Translation: CASSTNPGLDTQYF.

The genes are TRBV20-1 and TRBJ2-5; 7 bases match TRBD2. The ends lost 3 bases at V and 2 bases at J; junction bases unmatched: 3. CDR3 length: 13 amino acids. CDR1 and CDR2 from the germline V gene are DFQATT and SNEGSKA (reference sequence). CDR3 bases: TGCAGTGCTAGTGTGCGGGGGCAAGAGACCCAGTACTTC. This sequence encodes CSASVRGQETQYF.

The chain links TRBV5-1 to TRBJ1-2, with unresolved D. V was shortened by 4 bases and J by 7 bases, with 35 bases between the two germline ends. This CDR3 is 20 amino acids long. Germline CDR1 and CDR2: SGHRS and YFSETQ. DNA of the CDR3: TGCGCCAGCAGCCAATCGACCCGCACGATCGGCAATGTAAGGGTTTCTGGCTACACCTTC. Protein sequence: CASSQSTRTIGNVRVSGYTF.

The rearrangement links TRBV13 to TRBJ2-5; D ambiguous. V lost 4 bases, J lost 2 bases, and 8 bases lay in between. There are 13 residues in the CDR3. Germline CDR1 and CDR2: PRHDT and FYEKMQ (reference sequence). The chain's CDR3 is CASSSYLQETQYF. CDR3 DNA sequence: TGTGCCAGCAGCTCGTACCTACAAGAGACCCAGTACTTC.

The chain is built from TRBV6-1 and TRBJ2-2, with 7 nucleotides matching TRBD1. From germline, CDR1 is MNHNS and CDR2 SASEGT. With 8 bases clipped from V and 5 bases from J, the junction kept 8 bases outside the gene matches. The length of the CDR3 is 14 residues. The CDR3 DNA reads TGTGCCAGCTGGTCCCAGGGGGAAACCGGGGAGCTGTTTTTT. Its translation is CASWSQGETGELFF.

This clonotype was seen a handful of times. The chain's CDR3 is CASSLGDHLGEQYF. In nucleotides, the CDR3 is TGTGCCAGCAGCCTCGGGGACCACCTGGGCGAGCAGTACTTC. J is TRBJ2-7 and V is TRBV7-8, with D tentatively TRBD1 or TRBD2 (5 bases each). CDR1 and CDR2 (germline): SGHVS, FQNEAQ. V lost 5 bases, J lost 6 bases, and 17 bases lay in between. CDR3 length: 14 residues.

Ten or more counts support this clonotype. The CDR3 sequence is CASSPGLTGELFF. DNA of the CDR3: TGTGCCAGCAGCCCAGGGTTGACCGGGGAGCTGTTTTTT. The chain links TRBV7-3 to TRBJ2-2; possible D gene TRBD1, 5 bases. This CDR3 region has 13 residues. Trimming shortened V by 5 bases and J by 5 bases, and 9 bases separated the two germline ends. Germline V gene lookup returns CDR1 SGHTA and CDR2 FQGTGA.

This clonotype turned up a few times. This chain uses TRBV4-3 with TRBJ1-2, with 7 positions matching TRBD1. Germline V lookup: CDR1 LGHNA, CDR2 YSLEER. The CDR3 sequence is 17 residues long. Germline trimming cut 0 bases from V and 0 bases from J; bases unmatched to any gene: 7. The CDR3 loop reads CASSQDSLQGANYGYTF. CDR3 DNA sequence: TGCGCCAGCAGCCAAGATAGTTTGCAGGGGGCTAACTATGGCTACACCTTC.

This clonotype appeared a few times. The chain employs TRBV2 and TRBJ2-1; D not certain. CDR1 is SNHLY, CDR2 FYNNEI, per germline. The CDR3 contains 14 residues. Trimming shortened V by 7 bases and J by 2 bases, and 12 bases separated the two germline ends. The CDR3 region has the DNA TGTGCCAGCACCCCGGTCGGGCCCTACAATGAGCAGTTCTTC. Encoded protein: CASTPVGPYNEQFF.

This clonotype was counted a few times. This sequence joins TRBV7-8 and TRBJ2-1, with D possibly TRBD1 on 7 matching bases. Trimming left V 3 bases short and J 5 bases short, with 11 bases between. The V gene's germline CDR1 is SGHVS and CDR2 FQNEAQ. This CDR3 contains 14 residues. The chain's CDR3 is CASSFQGGHNEQFF. CDR3 bases: TGTGCCAGCAGCTTCCAGGGGGGCCACAATGAGCAGTTCTTC.

The genes are TRBV7-9 and TRBJ2-7; D not resolved. The germline V and J ends were trimmed by 5 bases and 2 bases, with 10 bases remaining between them. This CDR3 has 13 amino acids. CDR1 is SEHNR, CDR2 FQNEAQ, per germline (reference sequence). CDR3 in amino acids: CASSPPLTYEQYF. The CDR3 DNA sequence: TGTGCCAGCAGCCCTCCCCTTACCTACGAGCAGTACTTC.

This clonotype was seen a handful of times. The genes are TRBV7-9 and TRBJ1-1; tentatively, D is TRBD1 (5 bases). V dropped 6 bases and J dropped 1 base, with 15 bases sitting between them. The CDR3 extends over 15 amino acids. CDR1 is SEHNR, CDR2 FQNEAQ, per germline (reference sequence). CDR3 in amino acids: CASRKGVQGNTEAFF. CDR3 nucleotides: TGTGCCAGCAGAAAAGGGGTCCAGGGGAACACTGAAGCTTTCTTT.

The table lists this clonotype with a few counts. CDR3 protein: CASSRLAGGVNEQFF. For the CDR3, the DNA is TGCGCCAGCAGTCGACTAGCGGGGGGGGTCAATGAGCAGTTCTTC. The chain recombines TRBV10-1 with TRBJ2-1, with 14 nucleotides matching TRBD2. Trimming took 5 bases from V and 6 from J; bases not matched to a gene: 3. The germline V gene encodes CDR1 WNHNN and CDR2 SYGVQD (reference sequence). The CDR3 has 15 amino acids.

In its sample, this clonotype was seen many times. The chain uses TRBV3-1 and TRBJ2-3; 7 nucleotides align to TRBD1. Looked up from germline, CDR1 is LGHDT and CDR2 is YNNKEL (reference sequence). This CDR3 is 13 amino acids long. With V trimmed by 4 bases and J by 6 bases, 4 bases remained unmatched. Written as DNA, the CDR3 is TGTGCCAGCAGCCGGATACAGGGGGATACGCAGTATTTT. This translates into CASSRIQGDTQYF.

This clonotype was seen repeatedly, ten times or more. The genes are TRBV20-1 and TRBJ1-1; maybe TRBD1 (5 bases). Germline V gives CDR1 DFQATT, CDR2 SNEGSKA (reference sequence). V dropped 5 bases and J dropped 0 bases, with 10 bases sitting between them. The CDR3 is made up of 13 amino acids. This chain's CDR3 is CSAARGMNTEAFF. DNA for the CDR3: TGCAGTGCTGCTAGGGGCATGAACACTGAAGCTTTCTTT.

V gene TRBV7-9 combines with J gene TRBJ2-7, with TRBD2 matching over 9 bases. From germline, CDR1 is SEHNR and CDR2 FQNEAQ (reference sequence). The CDR3 loop spans 13 amino acids. With V trimmed by 11 bases and J by 4 bases, 9 bases remained unmatched. The CDR3 spells CAARASGEYEQYF. Written as DNA, the CDR3 is TGTGCCGCCCGGGCTAGCGGGGAGTACGAGCAGTACTTC.